What follows is one T cell receptor beta chain and its context. This clone was found a few times. It has no known antigen specificity. Qualities for individual bases were not recorded, and no much larger clone is one base off. This sample is part of a study of T cells in localized non-small cell lung cancer (TCRdb year 2020). Regarding the research as a whole: The study analyzed T cell repertoires of 200 to 250 early-stage NSCLC patients, comparing tumors and uninvolved tumor-adjacent lungs. The cohort comprised a few hundred treatment-naïve NSCLC patients with resected, localized lung tumors. A mean age of approximately 70 years was recorded for the NSCLC patients, of whom approximately 130 were male and some 99 were female. Overall study results and their limits: Multi-region tumor sequencing was not performed, so intratumor heterogeneity could not be excluded. Because the study design was exploratory, TCR variables were selected using unadjusted p-values without false-discovery rate correction. A median of approximately 55 of the top 100 tumor clones were detected in paired uninvolved adjacent lung, and some 28 of these tumor clones were also found among the top 100 clones of the paired uninvolved adjacent lung. Uninvolved tumor-adjacent lung showed the highest T cell clonality, higher than tumor, which suggests more focused antigenic responses in the uninvolved tumor-adjacent lung. Longer overall survival was associated with higher blood T cell density, whereas shorter survival was associated with higher adjacent-lung clonality.

CDR1 and CDR2, looked up from the germline V gene, are SGDLS and YYNGEE. V sheds 3 bases and J sheds 0 bases, leaving 10 bases between their ends. Inclusive of the bounding cysteine and phenylalanine, the CDR3 is 15 residues long. Here the CDR3 DNA is all that survives: 45 bases in frame from base 1. TCR beta CDR3 regions were sequenced from DNA using the immunoSEQ Assay. Turning to the authors' computational methods: To compute T cell density, TCR beta template counts were normalized to usable DNA, which was estimated by amplifying housekeeping genes. Richness was estimated with the preseqR package, extrapolating to 400,000 templates for PBMC samples and 120,000 templates for tissue samples. Clonality was taken to be one minus Pielou's evenness. Tissue-enriched TCRs were identified through differential abundance testing performed on productive amino-acid clonotypes, with a minimum total count of 5 and an alpha of 0.1. The Jaccard Index and the Morisita Overlap Index were used to quantify repertoire overlap between compartments. TCR beta CDR3s were clustered by GLIPH together with public tetramer-defined viral CDR3s, and at least three viral sequences plus V-gene enrichment were required for viral motifs. Held by TCRdb, this immuneACCESS table contains in-frame sequences only and omits some clones. Under half of the omission traces to an unresolved V gene where checked; the cause of the rest is unknown. That table gives V, J and clone size, and the DNA gave D and trimming. Across this sample there are about 70,000 clones, with 70% to 90% seen only once. Clones ranked in the top ten supply 21% of the sample.

At diagnosis, tumor, uninvolved tumor-adjacent lung and peripheral blood were collected and then preserved as a mix of FFPE and fresh-frozen material. Blood samples were analyzed as peripheral blood mononuclear cells for TCR repertoire profiling. Sequences were derived from peripheral blood, sampled before any cancer treatment. The receptor comes from a male donor older than 55 with stage III squamous cell lung carcinoma. The chain links TRBV9 with TRBJ2-1; possibly the D gene is TRBD2, per 6 matching bases. The nucleotides read TGTGCCAGCAGCGCCGCGGGGAGCTCCTACAATGAGCAGTTCTTC. This codes for CASSAAGSSYNEQFF.